The present T cell receptor beta chain was sequenced within a study of human T cells and chemical hapten exposure. Documented time point: patch test 1, 2 weeks after DPC sensitization. Treatment given: therapeutic diphenylcyclopropenone sensitization with weekly scalp DPC. The CDR3 totals 12 residues. Germline V gene sequence: CDR1 SQVTM, CDR2 ANQGSEA. V shed 6 bases, J shed 7 bases, and the junction held 8 bases outside the gene matches. This clonotype was seen more than once but under ten times. Using its own MiXCR run on the RACE reads, TCRdb lists one record per CDR3 protein. Of around 190,000 distinct CDR3 sequences detected, around 20% appear once; the ten largest clones hold under 8.5%.

The chain joins TRBV29-1 to TRBJ1-2; 7 positions agree with TRBD1. The sequencing here drew on whole blood, taken in connection with sensitization to the hapten diphenylcyclopropenone (DPC). This clonotype was obtained from a woman in her 50s with alopecia areata. Some clones in this sample may be carry-over from other donors' samples. The CDR3 DNA reads TGCAGCGTAGGAGAGGGGGCGGGTGGCTACACCTTC. Protein sequence: CSVGEGAGGYTF. The full variable domain, with the rest looked up from reference TRBV29-1 and TRBJ1-2, is SAVISQKPSRDICQRGTSLTIQCQVDSQVTMMFWYRQQPGQSLTLIATANQGSEATYESGFVIDKFPISRPNLTFSTLTVSNMSPEDSSIYLCSVGEGAGGYTFGSGTRLTVV.